This passage covers 15 T cell receptor beta chains from one sample sequenced in a study of shared clonotypes between healthy human individuals. Profiled with immunoSEQ multiplex PCR; TCRdb holds only in-frame clones, not every one. The sample has about 2.4 million clones, more than 80% seen once. The sequencing sample was made of naive CD4+ T cells sorted from blood. The subset is: CD45RA+ positively selected. These TCRs come from a young man in good health.

This chain uses TRBV5-6 with TRBJ1-5, with 7 bases identical to TRBD1. This CDR3 has 13 amino acids. J lost 4 bases, V lost 3 bases, and 1 base had no gene match. Germline V CDR1 and CDR2: SGHDT, YYEEEE. The CDR3 here is CASSWGQNQPQHF. DNA of the CDR3: TGTGCCAGCAGCTGGGGACAGAATCAGCCCCAGCATTTT.

Note on this clone: The same CDR3 can be traced to other DNA sequences in this sample. The chain links TRBV6-5 to TRBJ2-1; no reliable D call. Deletions cut 4 bases from V and 2 bases from J, with 6 bases between. The CDR3 extends over 13 amino acids. Per germline, CDR1 MNHEY and CDR2 SVGAGI. The DNA of the CDR3 is TGTGCCAGCAGTTTAGGCGCCTACAATGAGCAGTTCTTC. Its translation is CASSLGAYNEQFF.

The chain uses TRBV5-5 and TRBJ2-6; D is unresolved. CDR3 size: 17 residues. V lost 2 bases and J lost 0, with 12 bases in between. Germline values: CDR1 SGHKS, CDR2 YYEKEE (reference sequence). CDR3 residues: CASSFRPAFSGANVLTF. In nucleotides, the CDR3 is TGTGCCAGCAGCTTCCGACCGGCGTTCTCTGGGGCCAACGTCCTGACTTTC.

The chain carries TRBV10-3 and TRBJ2-4; no reliable D call. Germline assignment: CDR1 ENHRY and CDR2 SYGVKD. Trimming removed 3 bases from V and 2 bases from J, with 5 bases in between. The CDR3 totals 13 residues. The CDR3 nucleotides are TGTGCCATCAGTGACGGGTCCAAAAACATTCAGTACTTC. As protein: CAISDGSKNIQYF.

The rearrangement links TRBV5-1 to TRBJ1-1; the match to TRBD1 covers 7 bases. V lost 2 bases, J lost 6 bases, and 4 bases stayed unmatched. This CDR3 has 13 amino acids. Germline assignment: CDR1 SGHRS and CDR2 YFSETQ. In DNA form, the CDR3 reads TGCGCCAGCAGCTTTGGGGACAGCCCTGAAGCTTTCTTT. It encodes CASSFGDSPEAFF.

The chain has TRBV7-9 and TRBJ2-2; D ambiguous. CDR1 and CDR2 from the germline V gene are SEHNR and FQNEAQ (reference sequence). The CDR3 totals 15 residues. Trimming shortened V by 2 bases and J by 1 base, and 8 bases separated the two germline ends. CDR3 residues: CASSLIGGNTGELFF. The CDR3 coding sequence is TGTGCCAGCAGCTTAATAGGTGGGAACACCGGGGAGCTGTTTTTT.

This chain uses TRBV7-9 with TRBJ2-1, with D perhaps matching TRBD2 (6 bases). V was trimmed by 6 bases and J by 2 bases, leaving 14 bases between them. The CDR3 covers 15 residues. Germline loops: CDR1 SEHNR, CDR2 FQNEAQ (reference sequence). In nucleotides, the CDR3 is TGTGCCAGCAGTCGTAGTAGCGGAACCTACAATGAGCAGTTCTTC. Translated: CASSRSSGTYNEQFF. The full variable domain, completed using reference TRBV7-9 and TRBJ2-1, is DTGVSQNPRHKITKRGQNVTFRCDPISEHNRLYWYRQTLGQGPEFLTYFQNEAQLEKSRLLSDRFSAERPKGSFSTLEIQRTEQGDSAMYLCASSRSSGTYNEQFFGPGTRLTVL.

CDR3 loop: CASSEKRISYNEQFF. The CDR3 DNA reads TGTGCCAGCAGTGAGAAGCGGATCTCCTACAATGAGCAGTTCTTC. The chain carries TRBV2 and TRBJ2-1; D possibly corresponds to TRBD2 (5 bases). This CDR3 contains 15 residues. V was trimmed by 3 bases and J by 0 bases, leaving 9 bases between them. CDR1 is SNHLY, CDR2 FYNNEI, per germline.

In this sample, this clone turned up a few times. The sample carries other DNA sequences with the same CDR3. The V call is TRBV30, the J call TRBJ1-5, with no clear D. The CDR3 length is 13 residues. Germline loops: CDR1 GTSNPN, CDR2 SVGIG (reference sequence). Trimming took off 1 base at V and 2 bases at J, with 6 bases between the two ends. The DNA of the CDR3 is TGTGCCTGGAGTGGGGCGGGCAATCAGCCCCAGCATTTT. As protein: CAWSGAGNQPQHF.

This chain joins TRBV2 and TRBJ1-2; TRBD1 is a possible D gene (5 bases). The CDR3 has 11 residues. Trimming removed 6 bases from V and 7 bases from J, with 9 bases in between. CDR1 and CDR2 (germline): SNHLY, FYNNEI. This CDR3 reads CASSGDPGYTF. In nucleotides, the CDR3 is TGTGCCAGCAGCGGGGACCCTGGCTACACCTTC.

This rearrangement joins TRBV7-8 to TRBJ1-2; 9 bases agree with TRBD1. V dropped 3 bases and J dropped 4; count of bases not matched to a gene: 12. The CDR3 totals 17 residues. From germline, CDR1 is SGHVS and CDR2 FQNEAQ. The CDR3 DNA reads TGTGCCAGCAGCTTGCGAATCCCGGGACAGGGAAGCTATGGCTACACCTTC. Translating gives CASSLRIPGQGSYGYTF.

The chain is built from TRBV7-8 and TRBJ2-7; perhaps TRBD1 as D (6 bases). The germline V gene encodes CDR1 SGHVS and CDR2 FQNEAQ. Trimming cost V 3 bases and J 3 bases, with 21 bases left between them. The length of the CDR3 is 17 residues. The CDR3 DNA is TGTGCCAGCAGCTTCGACAATATACAGGGATTCGGCTACGAGCAGTACTTC. Its translation is CASSFDNIQGFGYEQYF.

The chain uses TRBV7-9 and TRBJ2-1, with D tentatively TRBD2 (6 bases). This CDR3 is 13 amino acids long. V dropped 3 bases and J dropped 10 bases, with 13 bases sitting between them. CDR1 is SEHNR and CDR2 is FQNEAQ in the germline V gene (reference sequence). CDR3 region: CASSFLTGAEQFF. The DNA for the CDR3 is TGTGCCAGCAGCTTTTTGACGGGAGCGGAGCAGTTCTTC.

The rearrangement joins TRBV28 to TRBJ1-4, with D uncertain. The CDR3 length is 15 residues. Deletions cut 6 bases from V and 5 bases from J, with 16 bases between. The germline gives CDR1 MDHEN, CDR2 SYDVKM. For the CDR3, the DNA is TGTGCCAGCAGCCCCGGACGGAGGAAGAATGAAAAACTGTTTTTT. This translates into CASSPGRRKNEKLFF.

This chain uses TRBV4-3 with TRBJ2-3, with 14 bases matching TRBD2. V trimming: 4 bases; J trimming: 5 bases; junction bases outside the gene matches: 8. Germline CDR1 and CDR2: LGHNA and YSLEER. The CDR3 loop spans 17 amino acids. The chain's CDR3 is CASSPTTGTSGGDTQYF. CDR3 nucleotide sequence: TGCGCCAGCAGCCCTACGACCGGGACTAGCGGGGGAGATACGCAGTATTTT.